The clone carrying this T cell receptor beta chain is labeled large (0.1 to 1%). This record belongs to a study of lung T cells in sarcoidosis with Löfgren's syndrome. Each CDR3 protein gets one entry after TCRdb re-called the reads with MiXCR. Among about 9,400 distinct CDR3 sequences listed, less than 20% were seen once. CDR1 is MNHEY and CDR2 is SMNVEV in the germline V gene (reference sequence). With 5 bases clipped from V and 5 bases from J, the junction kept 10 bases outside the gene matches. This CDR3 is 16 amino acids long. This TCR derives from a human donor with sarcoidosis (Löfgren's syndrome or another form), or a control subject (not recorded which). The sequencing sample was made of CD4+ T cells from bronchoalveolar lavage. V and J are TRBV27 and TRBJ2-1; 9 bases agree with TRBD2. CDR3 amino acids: CASSIYSGRSDNEQFF. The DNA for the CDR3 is TGTGCCAGCAGTATATATAGCGGGAGATCGGACAATGAGCAGTTCTTC.